The subject of this entry is one TCR beta chain. Authors' processing steps: Researchers report that nucleated cell counts were estimated from reference gene primer amplification. TCRdb keeps only in-frame clones here, not all; method: immunoSEQ multiplex PCR. V and J calls and clone size come straight from that table; D and trimming were deduced from the DNA. Here the sample spans approximately 60,000 clones, about 82% being singletons. Trimming removed 9 bases from V and 7 bases from J; junction bases left unmatched: 14. The CDR3 covers 15 residues. Germline CDR1 and CDR2: SEHNR and FQNEAQ (reference sequence). The entry originates in a study of blood T cell repertoires in COVID-19. Turning to the study itself: Acute-phase and convalescent COVID-19 samples originated in the United States, Italy and Spain. Sources were T cells, B-cell-depleted T cells, or PBMCs; the material itself was cDNA or gDNA.

The chain joins TRBV7-9 to TRBJ2-2, with 7 bases lining up with TRBD1. This receptor was identified in a human donor in a cohort sampled during active COVID-19. Sequenced material: peripheral blood. CDR3 amino acids: CASPQGDRVSGELFF. The CDR3 DNA sequence: TGTGCCAGTCCCCAGGGGGACCGCGTGAGCGGGGAGCTGTTTTTT.